Listed below are T cell receptor beta chains from one sample, sequenced in a study of blood T cell repertoires in COVID-19. TCRdb's copy holds only in-frame clones and misses some; the assay was immunoSEQ multiplex PCR. The table has tens of thousands of clones, around 83% seen once. Material for sequencing was peripheral blood. All receptors derive from a human donor with acute or convalescent COVID-19. The donor label of this sample is uncertain. Each CDR3 is given with its conserved first and last residue. Fields, in order: D gene, V gene, J gene, clone size, CDR3 DNA, CDR3 protein. A D gene is named only where the DNA matches it firmly. A clone size is listed for some rows: how often the clone was seen (once, few, many), or a class if it is expanded.

TRBD2,TRBV11-3,TRBJ2-1,NA,TGTGCCAGCAGCAGCCGACTAGCGGGGGGACACAATGAGCAGTTCTTC,CASSSRLAGGHNEQFF
TRBD1,TRBV29-1,TRBJ1-5,few,TGCAGCGTACGACAGGGGTCGGGCAATCAGCCCCAGCATTTT,CSVRQGSGNQPQHF
NA,TRBV29-1,TRBJ1-2,NA,TGCAGCGTTGGGTCAAGAGGAATTGACTATGGCTACACCTTC,CSVGSRGIDYGYTF
NA,TRBV21-1,TRBJ2-1,NA,TGTGCCAGCAGGGAACAGGGGGTAATATACAATGAGCAGTTCTTC,CASREQGVIYNEQFF
NA,TRBV28,TRBJ1-2,few,TGTGCCAGCAGTTTGAGACACTCCTATGGCTACACCTTC,CASSLRHSYGYTF
TRBD2,TRBV2,TRBJ2-2,NA,TGTGCCAGCAGTCCAGAATGGACTAGCGGGAACACCGGGGAGCTGTTTTTT,CASSPEWTSGNTGELFF
NA,TRBV4-2,TRBJ1-2,NA,TGTGCCAGCAGCCCTGGGGGGACCTCCGGCTATGGCTACACCTTC,CASSPGGTSGYGYTF
NA,TRBV28,TRBJ1-2,NA,TGTGCCAGCAGTTTAGACGGAGGGTATGGCTACACCTTC,CASSLDGGYGYTF
NA,TRBV7-6,TRBJ1-2,NA,TGTGCCAGCAGCCAAAACCGGGGGGGGCAAAACTATGGCTACACCTTC,CASSQNRGGQNYGYTF
NA,TRBV6-2/TRBV6-3,TRBJ2-2,NA,TGTGCCAGCAGTTATACGGTGAACACCGGGGAGCTGTTTTTT,CASSYTVNTGELFF
TRBD1,TRBV7-9,TRBJ1-1,NA,TGTGCCAGCAGCTTACAGGGGGCACTGAACACTGAAGCTTTCTTT,CASSLQGALNTEAFF
TRBD1,TRBV25-1,TRBJ1-2,NA,TGTGCCAGCAGTGAGTCGGACAGGCCCTACTATGGCTACACCTTC,CASSESDRPYYGYTF
TRBD1,TRBV7-2,TRBJ2-1,NA,TGTGCCAGCAGCCGGGGCGAAGGGGGCGGGCGTGAGCAGTTCTTC,CASSRGEGGGREQFF
TRBD1,TRBV28,TRBJ1-4,NA,TGTGCCAGCAGCTTTAGGCAGGGGGCAGGTGAAAAACTGTTTTTT,CASSFRQGAGEKLFF
NA,TRBV7-9,TRBJ1-5,NA,TGTGCCAGCAGCTCCGTAGGGAGGAATCAGCCCCAGCATTTT,CASSSVGRNQPQHF
TRBD1,TRBV24-1,TRBJ2-5,NA,TGTGCCACCAGTGGTGGACAGGGACGACAAGAGACCCAGTACTTC,CATSGGQGRQETQYF
TRBD1,TRBV18,TRBJ2-5,NA,TGTGCCAGCTCGCGGACAGGGAGGACAGAGACCCAGTACTTC,CASSRTGRTETQYF
NA,TRBV18,TRBJ2-6,NA,TGTGCCAGCTCATCTCTCCGGGACACTAGCGTCTCTGGGGCCAACGTCCTGACTTTC,CASSSLRDTSVSGANVLTF
NA,TRBV28,TRBJ1-3,NA,TGTGCCAGCAGTTCCAAGGGGTCTGGAAACACCATATATTTT,CASSSKGSGNTIYF
TRBD1,TRBV12-3/TRBV12-4,TRBJ1-2,NA,TGTGCCAGCAGTCATACAGGGGGCTATGGCTACACCTTC,CASSHTGGYGYTF
NA,TRBV25-1,TRBJ1-4,NA,TGTGCCAGCAGTGACAGGGAGGGAAAACTGTTTTTT,CASSDREGKLFF
NA,TRBV9,TRBJ1-3,few,TGTGCCAGCAGCGTAGAGGCAGGGTACTCTGGAAACACCATATATTTT,CASSVEAGYSGNTIYF
TRBD2,TRBV27,TRBJ2-1,NA,TGTGCCAGCAGTCCGCTGGGCGGGAGCTACAATGAGCAGTTCTTC,CASSPLGGSYNEQFF
TRBD2,TRBV5-1,TRBJ2-7,NA,TGCGCCAGCAGCCCCGAAATGGGGACTAGCGGGAGCATGAGCGAGCAGTACTTC,CASSPEMGTSGSMSEQYF
NA,TRBV14,TRBJ1-3,few,TGTGCCAGCAGCTCCAAAAGAAACACCATATATTTT,CASSSKRNTIYF
NA,TRBV29-1,TRBJ1-2,few,TGCAGCGTTGATGAGGGAACATATACCTATGGCTACACCTTC,CSVDEGTYTYGYTF
NA,TRBV9,TRBJ2-7,NA,TGTGCCAGCAGCCTCTCACGGGACTTCCCAACCTACGAGCAGTACTTC,CASSLSRDFPTYEQYF
NA,TRBV11-2,TRBJ2-1,few,TGTGCCAGCAGCCCCGGGACAGGTGGACTAGCGACCTACAATGAGCAGTTCTTC,CASSPGTGGLATYNEQFF
NA,TRBV10-1,TRBJ2-5,NA,TGCGCCAGCAGTGAGTCTCTGACTCCCCGGGGAGAGACCCAGTACTTC,CASSESLTPRGETQYF